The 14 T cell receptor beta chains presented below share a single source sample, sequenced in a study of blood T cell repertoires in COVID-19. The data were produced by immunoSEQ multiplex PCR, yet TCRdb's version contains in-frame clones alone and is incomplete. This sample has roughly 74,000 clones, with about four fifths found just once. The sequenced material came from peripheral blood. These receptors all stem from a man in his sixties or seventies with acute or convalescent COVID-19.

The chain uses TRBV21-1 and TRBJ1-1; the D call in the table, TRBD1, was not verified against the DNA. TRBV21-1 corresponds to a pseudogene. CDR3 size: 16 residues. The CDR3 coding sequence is TGTGCCAGCAGCAAAGCTGGACAGGGGGCAAGCACTGAAGCTTTCTTT. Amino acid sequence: CASSKAGQGASTEAFF.

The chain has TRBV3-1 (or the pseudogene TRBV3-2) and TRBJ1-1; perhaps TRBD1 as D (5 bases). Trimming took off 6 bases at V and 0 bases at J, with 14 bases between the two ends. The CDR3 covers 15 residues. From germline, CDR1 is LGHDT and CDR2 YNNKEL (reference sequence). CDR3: CASRHDSRMNTEAFF. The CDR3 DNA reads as TGTGCCAGCAGGCATGACAGCAGAATGAACACTGAAGCTTTCTTT.

This CDR3 is CASSQGQGYNEQFF. The CDR3 DNA reads TGCGCCAGCAGCCAAGGACAGGGCTACAATGAGCAGTTCTTC. The rearrangement links TRBV4-3 to TRBJ2-1; TRBD1 agrees at 7 bases. Germline CDR1 and CDR2: LGHNA and YSLEER. This CDR3 comprises 14 residues. Trimming removed 1 base from V and 3 bases from J; junction bases left unmatched: 0.

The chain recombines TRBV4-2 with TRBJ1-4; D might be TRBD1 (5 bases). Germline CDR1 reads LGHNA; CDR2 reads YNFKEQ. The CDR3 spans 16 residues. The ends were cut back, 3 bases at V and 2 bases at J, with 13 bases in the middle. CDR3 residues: CASSHPSGGTNEKLFF. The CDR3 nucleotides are TGTGCCAGCAGCCACCCATCGGGGGGGACTAATGAAAAACTGTTTTTT.

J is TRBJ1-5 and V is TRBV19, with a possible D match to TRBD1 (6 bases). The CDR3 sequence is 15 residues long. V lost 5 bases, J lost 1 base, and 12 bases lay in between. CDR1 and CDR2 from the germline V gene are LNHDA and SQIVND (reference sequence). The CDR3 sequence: CASSSTGTSNQPQHF. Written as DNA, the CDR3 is TGTGCCAGTAGTTCAACAGGGACAAGCAATCAGCCCCAGCATTTT.

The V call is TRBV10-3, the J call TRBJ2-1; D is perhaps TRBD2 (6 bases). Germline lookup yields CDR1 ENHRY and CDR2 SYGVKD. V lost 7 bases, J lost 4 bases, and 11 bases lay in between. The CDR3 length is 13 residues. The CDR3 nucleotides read TGTGCCATCAATGTGGGGGGTTACAATGAGCAGTTCTTC. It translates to CAINVGGYNEQFF.

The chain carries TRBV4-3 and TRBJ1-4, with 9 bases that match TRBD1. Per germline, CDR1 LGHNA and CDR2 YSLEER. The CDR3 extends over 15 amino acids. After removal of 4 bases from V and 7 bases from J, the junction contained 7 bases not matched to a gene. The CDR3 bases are TGCGCCAGCAGCCCAAAGGGACAGGGAGGTGAAAAACTGTTTTTT. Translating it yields CASSPKGQGGEKLFF.

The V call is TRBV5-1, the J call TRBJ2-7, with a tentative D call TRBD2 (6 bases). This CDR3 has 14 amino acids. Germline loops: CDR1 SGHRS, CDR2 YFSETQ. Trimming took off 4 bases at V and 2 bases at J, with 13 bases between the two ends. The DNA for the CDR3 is TGCGCCAGCAGCCCGGAGGGGCGGACCTACGAGCAGTACTTC. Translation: CASSPEGRTYEQYF.

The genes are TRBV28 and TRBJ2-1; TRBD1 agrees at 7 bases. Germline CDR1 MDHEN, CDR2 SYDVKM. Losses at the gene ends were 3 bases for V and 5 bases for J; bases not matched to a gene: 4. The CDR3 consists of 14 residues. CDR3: CASSLGGQDNEQFF. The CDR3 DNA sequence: TGTGCCAGCAGTTTGGGCGGACAGGACAATGAGCAGTTCTTC.

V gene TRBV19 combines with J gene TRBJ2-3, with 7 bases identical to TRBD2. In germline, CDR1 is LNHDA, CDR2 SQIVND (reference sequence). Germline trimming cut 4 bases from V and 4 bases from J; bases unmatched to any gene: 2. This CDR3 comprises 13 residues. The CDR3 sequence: CASSRGGADTQYF. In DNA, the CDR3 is TGTGCCAGTAGTAGGGGGGGAGCAGATACGCAGTATTTT.

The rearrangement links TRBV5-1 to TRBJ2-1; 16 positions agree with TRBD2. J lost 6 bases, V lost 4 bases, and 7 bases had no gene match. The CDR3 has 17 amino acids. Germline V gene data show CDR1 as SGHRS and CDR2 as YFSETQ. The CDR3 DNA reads TGCGCCAGCAGCGGGACTAGCGGGAGGGCCAGGTCCAATGAGCAGTTCTTC. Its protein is CASSGTSGRARSNEQFF.

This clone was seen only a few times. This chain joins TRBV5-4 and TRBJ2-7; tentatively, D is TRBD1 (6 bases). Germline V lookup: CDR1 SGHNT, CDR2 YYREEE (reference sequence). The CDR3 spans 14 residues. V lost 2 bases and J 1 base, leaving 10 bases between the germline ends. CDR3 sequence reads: CASSFGQLSYEQYF. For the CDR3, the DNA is TGTGCCAGCAGCTTCGGACAGTTATCCTACGAGCAGTACTTC.

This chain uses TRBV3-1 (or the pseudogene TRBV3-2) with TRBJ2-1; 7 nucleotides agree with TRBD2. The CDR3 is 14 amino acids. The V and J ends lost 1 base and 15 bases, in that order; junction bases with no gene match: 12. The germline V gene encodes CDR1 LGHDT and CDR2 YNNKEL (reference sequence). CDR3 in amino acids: CASSQGAGAHPAFF. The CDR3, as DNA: TGTGCCAGCAGCCAAGGGGCGGGAGCTCATCCGGCGTTCTTC.

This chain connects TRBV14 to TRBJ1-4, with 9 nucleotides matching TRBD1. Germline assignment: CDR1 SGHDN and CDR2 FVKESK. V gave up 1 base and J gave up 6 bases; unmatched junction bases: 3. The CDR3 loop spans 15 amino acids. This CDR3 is CASSQGTGGDEKLFF. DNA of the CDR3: TGTGCCAGCAGCCAAGGAACAGGGGGCGATGAAAAACTGTTTTTT.